The 29 T cell receptor beta chains below all came from one sample that was sequenced in a study of long-term antiretroviral therapy in people with HIV. Version v3.0 of the immunoSEQ assay was performed at survey level. The method was immunoSEQ multiplex PCR; TCRdb's version includes in-frame clones alone and lacks a portion of them. The table lists about 21,000 clones, more than 70% of them singletons, with roughly 4.5% in the top ten. The specimen was unsorted PBMCs, collected 1.3 years after starting antiretroviral therapy. The receptor source for this set is a man between 60 and 75 years old with HIV.

The chain is built from TRBV7-9 and TRBJ2-1, with TRBD2 matching 15 bases. V lost 4 bases, J lost 5 bases, and 6 bases stayed unmatched. CDR3 size: 17 residues. Germline V CDR1 and CDR2: SEHNR, FQNEAQ (reference sequence). The CDR3 loop is CASSSKGLAGGHNEQFF. The CDR3 coding sequence is TGTGCCAGCAGCTCCAAGGGACTAGCGGGGGGTCACAATGAGCAGTTCTTC. Full variable domain (remainder filled in from reference TRBV7-9 and TRBJ2-1): DTGVSQNPRHKITKRGQNVTFRCDPISEHNRLYWYRQTLGQGPEFLTYFQNEAQLEKSRLLSDRFSAERPKGSFSTLEIQRTEQGDSAMYLCASSSKGLAGGHNEQFFGPGTRLTVL.

The chain couples TRBV18 to TRBJ2-5; D is unclear. The CDR3 extends over 11 amino acids. Trimming took off 2 bases at V and 5 bases at J, with 3 bases between the two ends. CDR1 KGHSH and CDR2 LQKENI come from the germline V gene. The DNA for the CDR3 is TGTGCCAGCTCACCATTGGAGACCCAGTACTTC. Its protein product is CASSPLETQYF.

This clone was observed a few times. The V call is TRBV7-9, the J call TRBJ1-2; D gene ambiguous. Germline V gives CDR1 SEHNR, CDR2 FQNEAQ (reference sequence). Trimming removed 1 base at V and 1 base at J, with 4 bases between. The CDR3 covers 13 residues. The CDR3 loop reads CASSLDINYGYTF. DNA of the CDR3: TGTGCCAGCAGCTTAGACATTAACTATGGCTACACCTTC.

The genes are TRBV6-5 and TRBJ2-3; D is perhaps TRBD2 (6 bases). V was pared by 5 bases and J by 4 bases, with 16 bases between. CDR1 is MNHEY, CDR2 SVGAGI, per germline. The length of the CDR3 is 15 residues. CDR3 sequence reads: CASSPMTSSADTQYF. CDR3 DNA: TGTGCCAGCAGTCCTATGACTAGTTCGGCAGATACGCAGTATTTT.

The chain is built from TRBV2 and TRBJ1-5, with D maybe TRBD1 (5 bases). Germline values: CDR1 SNHLY, CDR2 FYNNEI. The CDR3 contains 12 residues. V was shortened by 7 bases and J by 3 bases, with 7 bases between the two germline ends. The CDR3 is CASKGANQPQHF. The CDR3 DNA is TGTGCCAGCAAAGGGGCCAATCAGCCCCAGCATTTT. Full variable domain (rest looked up from reference TRBV2 and TRBJ1-5): EPEVTQTPSHQVTQMGQEVILRCVPISNHLYFYWYRQILGQKVEFLVSFYNNEISEKSEIFDDQFSVERPDGSNFTLKIRSTKLEDSAMYFCASKGANQPQHFGDGTRLSIL.

The V call is TRBV5-4, the J call TRBJ1-2; tentative D call: TRBD1 (5 bases). CDR1 is SGHNT and CDR2 is YYREEE in the germline V gene (reference sequence). The CDR3 covers 15 residues. Trimming left V 3 bases short and J 1 base short, with 13 bases between. CDR3 sequence: CASSSDDRYNYGYTF. In DNA, the CDR3 is TGTGCCAGCAGCTCGGACGACAGATATAACTATGGCTACACCTTC.

The rearrangement joins TRBV7-2 to TRBJ2-3; D is possibly TRBD2 (6 bases). Deletions cut 5 bases from V and 4 bases from J, with 16 bases between. The CDR3 has 15 residues. Germline V lookup: CDR1 SGHTA, CDR2 FQGNSA. CDR3 DNA: TGTGCCAGCAGCCAATCAGTGGGAGGCGCAGATACGCAGTATTTT. Protein: CASSQSVGGADTQYF.

This clone has more than one count but fewer than ten. The CDR3 nucleotides are TGTGCCAGCAGCCGAGGGGTCTCCGGGCAGCAGTACTTC. Translated, it gives CASSRGVSGQQYF. The rearrangement uses TRBV7-9 and TRBJ2-7; D tentatively reads TRBD1 or TRBD2 (5 bases each). Germline CDR1 reads SEHNR; CDR2 reads FQNEAQ (reference sequence). With 5 bases removed from V and 8 bases from J, the gap between germline ends came to 16 bases. The CDR3 totals 13 residues.

This rearrangement joins TRBV6-6 to TRBJ1-5; D might be TRBD1 (6 bases). V was cut by 6 bases and J by 4 bases, with 16 bases left in between. Germline V lookup: CDR1 MNHNY, CDR2 SVGAGI (reference sequence). CDR3 length: 15 residues. The CDR3 DNA reads TGTGCCAGCAGGCTTCGGGACACGAGAAATCAGCCCCAGCATTTT. Translated, it gives CASRLRDTRNQPQHF.

The chain uses TRBV28 and TRBJ2-7; TRBD2 matches at 8 bases. This CDR3 spans 14 amino acids. CDR1 MDHEN and CDR2 SYDVKM come from the germline V gene. With V trimmed by 7 bases and J by 1 base, 6 bases remained unmatched. CDR3 amino acids: CASTAAGGSYEQYF. The CDR3 region has the DNA TGTGCCAGCACGGCGGCGGGGGGTTCCTACGAGCAGTACTTC.

The V gene is TRBV5-6, the J gene TRBJ1-1; no clear D gene. Germline V gene sequence: CDR1 SGHDT, CDR2 YYEEEE. Between the trimmed V and J ends, which lost 4 bases and 0 bases, there was a span of 16 bases. The CDR3 sequence is 16 residues long. The CDR3, as DNA: TGTGCCAGCAGCCTCAACGCTGGGGAGATGAACACTGAAGCTTTCTTT. Encoded protein: CASSLNAGEMNTEAFF.

The chain combines TRBV12-5 with TRBJ2-7, with D hard to call. V lost 0 bases and J 3 bases, leaving 21 bases between the germline ends. CDR1 is LGHNT and CDR2 is FRNRAP in the germline V gene. CDR3 length: 18 amino acids. CDR3 nucleotide sequence: TGTGCTAGTGGTTTGGTACATATGGGATCAGCGACCCACTACGAGCAGTACTTC. It encodes CASGLVHMGSATHYEQYF.

The chain combines TRBV18 with TRBJ2-7, with D perhaps matching TRBD2 (5 bases). The CDR3 consists of 15 residues. V gave up 8 bases and J gave up 7 bases, with 24 bases separating them. CDR1 KGHSH and CDR2 LQKENI come from the germline V gene. The chain's CDR3 is CASPKRGGKDREQYF. For the CDR3, the DNA is TGTGCCAGCCCAAAGAGAGGAGGAAAGGACCGGGAGCAGTACTTC.

This chain joins TRBV29-1 and TRBJ2-7; TRBD2 matches 9 bases. CDR1 is SQVTM and CDR2 is ANQGSEA in the germline V gene. This CDR3 has 13 amino acids. The V and J ends lost 6 bases and 5 bases, in that order; junction bases with no gene match: 8. CDR3 nucleotides: TGCAGCGTCTCCCCCCCTAGCGGGAACGAGCAGTACTTC. Translated, it gives CSVSPPSGNEQYF.

The genes are TRBV2 and TRBJ2-1; D may be TRBD2 (6 bases). The germline V gene encodes CDR1 SNHLY and CDR2 FYNNEI. The CDR3 extends over 14 amino acids. V was pared by 7 bases and J by 9 bases, with 19 bases between. DNA of the CDR3: TGTGCCAGCAAGGATGGCCCCGTGGGGGGTGAGCAGTTCTTC. This sequence encodes CASKDGPVGGEQFF.

The chain carries TRBV29-1 and TRBJ1-2; the match to TRBD1 covers 12 bases. This CDR3 has 15 amino acids. J gave up 4 bases and V 3 bases, and 6 bases lay outside the gene matches. The germline V gene has CDR1 SQVTM and CDR2 ANQGSEA. As DNA, the CDR3 is TGCAGCGTTGACGGGACAGGGGGCTTGGGCTATGGCTACACCTTC. Translating it yields CSVDGTGGLGYGYTF.

The rearrangement uses TRBV6-1 and TRBJ1-4; tentatively, D is TRBD1 (6 bases). The germline V and J ends were trimmed by 4 bases and 8 bases, with 14 bases remaining between them. This CDR3 is 14 amino acids long. The germline CDR1 and CDR2 sequences are MNHNS and SASEGT. The CDR3 region is CASSVGQGSEKLFF. The CDR3 DNA reads as TGTGCCAGCAGTGTGGGGCAGGGGAGCGAAAAACTGTTTTTT.

The sample holds one count of this clone. The chain employs TRBV19 and TRBJ1-3; TRBD1 aligns across 9 bases. The CDR3 spans 19 residues. V trimming: 3 bases; J trimming: 1 base; junction bases outside the gene matches: 13. Germline values: CDR1 LNHDA, CDR2 SQIVND (reference sequence). The CDR3 region is CASSIGIRRDRVSGNTIYF. The CDR3 bases are TGTGCCAGTAGTATTGGGATTAGGCGGGACAGGGTTTCTGGAAACACCATATATTTT.

The chain has TRBV13 and TRBJ2-1; tentative D call: TRBD2 (5 bases). The CDR3 sequence is 14 residues long. Germline V gene lookup returns CDR1 PRHDT and CDR2 FYEKMQ (reference sequence). V was clipped by 5 bases and J by 3 bases, with 11 bases between them. CDR3 region: CASSPLSGYNEQFF. The CDR3 DNA reads as TGTGCCAGCAGCCCCCTCAGCGGCTACAATGAGCAGTTCTTC.

This clone has a single count. The chain uses TRBV9 and TRBJ2-7, with D possibly matching TRBD1 (6 bases). The germline V and J ends were trimmed by 2 bases and 0 bases, with 9 bases remaining between them. Germline CDR1 and CDR2: SGDLS and YYNGEE. The CDR3 spans 14 residues. The CDR3 here is CASSVTGSSYEQYF. CDR3 DNA sequence: TGTGCCAGCAGCGTGACAGGATCCTCCTACGAGCAGTACTTC. The full variable domain, its missing parts supplied by reference TRBV9 and TRBJ2-7, is DSGVTQTPKHLITATGQRVTLRCSPRSGDLSVYWYQQSLDQGLQFLIQYYNGEERAKGNILERFSAQQFPDLHSELNLSSLELGDSALYFCASSVTGSSYEQYFGPGTRLTVT.

This chain joins TRBV2 and TRBJ1-3; no reliable D call. The CDR3 spans 13 residues. V gave up 8 bases and J gave up 0 bases, with 8 bases separating them. CDR1 is SNHLY, CDR2 FYNNEI, per germline. CDR3 region: CASLQSSGNTIYF. The CDR3 nucleotides are TGTGCCAGCCTCCAGAGCTCTGGAAACACCATATATTTT.

The CDR3 reads CASSARLTYEQYF. DNA of the CDR3: TGTGCCAGCAGTGCGCGTCTTACCTACGAGCAGTACTTC. This chain links TRBV6-1 with TRBJ2-7; unclear D gene. V was cut by 4 bases and J by 2 bases, with 9 bases left in between. The CDR3 has 13 residues. Germline V gene lookup returns CDR1 MNHNS and CDR2 SASEGT.

The V call is TRBV5-1, the J call TRBJ2-7; 8 positions match TRBD1. Germline CDR1 SGHRS, CDR2 YFSETQ. V was pared by 4 bases and J by 2 bases, with 2 bases of the junction left unmatched. The length of the CDR3 is 13 residues. The chain's CDR3 is CASSEDRAYEQYF. DNA of the CDR3: TGCGCCAGCAGCGAGGACAGGGCCTACGAGCAGTACTTC. Complete variable domain (other parts from reference TRBV5-1 and TRBJ2-7): KAGVTQTPRYLIKTRGQQVTLSCSPISGHRSVSWYQQTPGQGLQFLFEYFSETQRNKGNFPGRFSGRQFSNSRSEMNVSTLELGDSALYLCASSEDRAYEQYFGPGTRLTVT.

The rearrangement links TRBV6-5 to TRBJ1-5, with D uncertain. CDR3 length: 15 amino acids. V dropped 6 bases and J dropped 3 bases, with 15 bases sitting between them. The germline gives CDR1 MNHEY, CDR2 SVGAGI. The CDR3 nucleotides read TGTGCCAGCAGGAGCGTGGACGGTTACAATCAGCCCCAGCATTTT. Translation gives CASRSVDGYNQPQHF.

This clone came up a few times. The chain carries TRBV7-9 and TRBJ1-4, with no clear D. In germline, CDR1 is SEHNR, CDR2 FQNEAQ (reference sequence). Trimming took 5 bases from V and 0 from J, leaving 4 bases between them. The CDR3 extends over 13 amino acids. CDR3 nucleotide sequence: TGTGCCAGCAGCGAAGCAACTAATGAAAAACTGTTTTTT. Translation: CASSEATNEKLFF.

V and J are TRBV7-8 and TRBJ1-1; a possible D gene is TRBD1 (5 bases). The V gene's germline CDR1 is SGHVS and CDR2 FQNEAQ. Deletions cut 5 bases from V and 1 base from J, with 8 bases between. The CDR3 consists of 13 residues. The CDR3 sequence is CASSGDRNTEAFF. The CDR3 nucleotides read TGTGCCAGCAGCGGAGACAGGAACACTGAAGCTTTCTTT. The variable domain in full, with the rest retrieved from reference TRBV7-8 and TRBJ1-1, is GAGVSQSPRYKVAKRGQDVALRCDPISGHVSLFWYQQALGQGPEFLTYFQNEAQLDKSGLPSDRFFAERPEGSVSTLKIQRTQQEDSAVYLCASSGDRNTEAFFGQGTRLTVV.

The chain links TRBV29-1 to TRBJ1-2, with 8 bases fitting TRBD1. Germline V gene lookup returns CDR1 SQVTM and CDR2 ANQGSEA. V shed 7 bases, J shed 2 bases, and the junction held 6 bases outside the gene matches. This CDR3 has 13 residues. Here the CDR3 DNA reads TGCAGCGCCGGACAGGGACCGAACTATGGCTACACCTTC. This sequence encodes CSAGQGPNYGYTF.

The chain combines TRBV30 with TRBJ2-1; D not resolved. The ends were cut back, 4 bases at V and 4 bases at J, with 17 bases in the middle. The CDR3 totals 15 residues. CDR1 GTSNPN and CDR2 SVGIG come from the germline V gene (reference sequence). The CDR3 region has the DNA TGTGCCTGGAACCTAGGAGTTCGGGTTTACAATGAGCAGTTCTTC. The encoded protein is CAWNLGVRVYNEQFF.

The rearrangement links TRBV5-1 to TRBJ1-2; 9 bases are shared with TRBD1. This CDR3 has 16 residues. V trimming: 0 bases; J trimming: 6 bases; junction bases outside the gene matches: 9. CDR1 and CDR2 (germline): SGHRS, YFSETQ. The CDR3 protein is CASSLEPTGGGNGYTF. CDR3 in DNA: TGCGCCAGCAGCTTGGAACCCACAGGGGGCGGGAATGGCTACACCTTC.